This T cell receptor beta chain was sequenced in a study of T cell repertoires in cytomegalovirus infection. The CDR3 totals 12 residues. V lost 5 bases to trimming and J lost 4 bases, with 8 bases between them. This clonotype was observed a few times. The antigen is undetermined. MiXCR, applied by TCRdb to the reads, yields one record per CDR3 protein. The sample contains about 830,000 distinct CDR3 sequences, about 31% of which appear only once. The clonotype was recovered from a human donor in good health (CMV status not recorded). Some clones in this sample may be carry-over from other donors' samples. This chain joins TRBV12-3 or TRBV12-4 and TRBJ1-2; D not resolved. Sequencing was performed on cultured CD8+ T cells from PBMCs, taken from culture after CMV antigen stimulation. Written as DNA, the CDR3 is TGTGCCAGCAGTACTGACACCTATGGCTACACCTTC. It yields the protein CASSTDTYGYTF.